A single sample gave rise to the 20 T cell receptor beta chains below, sequenced in a study of technical replicates of blood from a few donors. The repertoire was sequenced with immunoSEQ multiplex PCR; TCRdb's copy has only in-frame clones and lacks some. The sample lists under 85,000 clones; roughly 97% were seen once. The sequencing sample was made of T cells isolated from PBMCs. These receptors were collected from a human donor in good health.

The rearrangement joins TRBV18 to TRBJ1-5; TRBD1 matches 7 bases. Germline CDR1 KGHSH, CDR2 LQKENI. This CDR3 comprises 13 residues. Germline trimming cut 8 bases from V and 4 bases from J; bases unmatched to any gene: 5. CDR3 DNA: TGTGCCAGCCAAGGACAGGCAAATCAGCCCCAGCATTTT. This codes for CASQGQANQPQHF.

This rearrangement joins TRBV25-1 to TRBJ1-4, with a tentative D call TRBD1 (6 bases). The length of the CDR3 is 14 residues. Germline-derived CDR1 and CDR2 are MGHDK and SYGVNS. V shed 2 bases and J shed 8 bases, with 12 bases lying between them. The CDR3, as DNA: TGTGCCAGCAGTGAAGGGACAAAAGCAGAAAAACTGTTTTTT. This encodes CASSEGTKAEKLFF.

This clone was recorded once. The rearrangement links TRBV28 to TRBJ2-2; weak D call: TRBD1 (6 bases). Looked up from germline, CDR1 is MDHEN and CDR2 is SYDVKM. The CDR3 consists of 14 residues. The V and J ends lost 3 bases and 5 bases respectively, with 10 bases between them. Here the CDR3 reads CASSFRTVTGELFF. The DNA for the CDR3 is TGTGCCAGCAGTTTCCGGACAGTTACCGGGGAGCTGTTTTTT.

This clone was picked up one time. The genes are TRBV30 and TRBJ1-1, with D maybe TRBD1 (6 bases). The CDR3 is made up of 13 amino acids. Looked up from germline, CDR1 is GTSNPN and CDR2 is SVGIG (reference sequence). The V end lost 5 bases, the J end lost 5 bases, and 15 bases lay between the germline ends. The CDR3 coding sequence is TGTGCCTGGCAACTTACAGGGAGAACTGAAGCTTTCTTT. Protein product: CAWQLTGRTEAFF.

This chain uses TRBV6-1 with TRBJ1-2; D unclear. V was trimmed by 4 bases and J by 2 bases, leaving 11 bases between them. Germline V CDR1 and CDR2: MNHNS, SASEGT. The CDR3 sequence is 14 residues long. The CDR3 DNA is TGTGCCAGCAGTGTCCCCCATAGAAACTATGGCTACACCTTC. It translates to CASSVPHRNYGYTF.

The V and J genes are TRBV2 and TRBJ2-2; tentative D call: TRBD1 (5 bases). The CDR3 is 14 residues long. In germline, CDR1 is SNHLY, CDR2 FYNNEI. V was shortened by 1 base and J by 5 bases, with 8 bases between the two germline ends. The CDR3 sequence is CASSEGRVTGELFF. The CDR3 DNA sequence: TGTGCCAGCAGTGAAGGCAGGGTTACCGGGGAGCTGTTTTTT.

The chain uses TRBV5-1 and TRBJ1-4; the D gene is possibly TRBD1 (5 bases). The CDR3 has 15 residues. The germline V gene has CDR1 SGHRS and CDR2 YFSETQ. Trimming removed 4 bases from V and 3 bases from J, with 13 bases in between. The chain's CDR3 is CASSTRRGSNEKLFF. CDR3 DNA sequence: TGCGCCAGCAGCACACGAAGGGGTTCTAATGAAAAACTGTTTTTT.

V and J are TRBV12-5 and TRBJ1-5; no clear D. This CDR3 has 16 amino acids. CDR1 and CDR2 from the germline V gene are LGHNT and FRNRAP. Trimming removed 4 bases from V and 0 bases from J, with 13 bases in between. The CDR3, as DNA: TGTGCTAGTGGTTCCTTTTCGGTTTATAGCAATCAGCCCCAGCATTTT. Its protein product is CASGSFSVYSNQPQHF.

This clone has just one count. V gene TRBV18 combines with J gene TRBJ1-3; the match to TRBD1 covers 7 bases. The V and J ends lost 5 bases and 13 bases, in that order; junction bases with no gene match: 17. CDR1 is KGHSH, CDR2 LQKENI, per germline. CDR3 length: 15 amino acids. CDR3: CASSVTYGQDEEIYF. The CDR3 bases are TGTGCCAGCTCAGTAACTTACGGACAGGACGAGGAAATATATTTT.

The rearrangement uses TRBV27 and TRBJ2-7; a possible D gene is TRBD2 (6 bases). There are 16 residues in the CDR3. Germline V CDR1 and CDR2: MNHEY, SMNVEV (reference sequence). Trimming removed 0 bases at V and 3 bases at J, with 15 bases between. The chain's CDR3 is CASSLSAGEVGYEQYF. CDR3 DNA: TGTGCCAGCAGTTTATCGGCCGGGGAGGTTGGCTACGAGCAGTACTTC.

The CDR3 sequence is CASSLQGFNYGYTF. CDR3 nucleotides: TGTGCCAGCAGTCTACAGGGATTTAACTATGGCTACACCTTC. The chain carries TRBV2 and TRBJ1-2; TRBD1 is a possible D gene (6 bases). V shed 5 bases and J shed 1 base, with 11 bases lying between them. Germline CDR1 reads SNHLY; CDR2 reads FYNNEI. The CDR3 consists of 14 residues.

This clone has only one observation. This chain uses TRBV11-1 with TRBJ1-1; D unclear. This CDR3 region has 13 residues. Trimming left V 3 bases short and J 6 bases short, with 11 bases between. Germline V gene sequence: CDR1 SGHAT, CDR2 FQDESV (reference sequence). CDR3 nucleotides: TGTGCCAGCAGCTTGGAGACCTTCGCTGAAGCTTTCTTT. Amino acid sequence: CASSLETFAEAFF.

The CDR3 region has the DNA TGTGCCAGCAGTTACTCTGCGGGAACGAGTGAAGCTTTCTTT. Its translation is CASSYSAGTSEAFF. The chain links TRBV6-5 to TRBJ1-1, with D uncertain. Per the germline V gene, CDR1 is MNHEY and CDR2 is SVGAGI. The CDR3 has 14 amino acids. The V end was cut by 0 bases, the J end by 7 bases, with 12 bases between.

The CDR3 DNA sequence: TGTGCCATTCGGAGGGGGACAGGCTTCTCTGGGGCCAACGTCCTGACTTTC. Translated: CAIRRGTGFSGANVLTF. This chain joins TRBV10-3 and TRBJ2-6; 8 bases map to TRBD1. The ends lost 9 bases at V and 0 bases at J; junction bases unmatched: 10. The CDR3 length is 17 residues. Germline CDR1 ENHRY, CDR2 SYGVKD.

This rearrangement joins TRBV28 to TRBJ2-7; 7 bases are shared with TRBD1. CDR1 is MDHEN and CDR2 is SYDVKM in the germline V gene. CDR3 length equals 15 residues. J lost 6 bases, V lost 5 bases, and 13 bases had no gene match. CDR3 nucleotide sequence: TGTGCCAGCAGTGCGGACAGGTTGAACTACGTCGAGCAGTACTTC. Its protein is CASSADRLNYVEQYF. The complete variable domain, with remaining parts taken from reference TRBV28 and TRBJ2-7, reads DVKVTQSSRYLVKRTGEKVFLECVQDMDHENMFWYRQDPGLGLRLIYFSYDVKMKEKGDIPEGYSVSREKKERFSLILESASTNQTSMYLCASSADRLNYVEQYFGPGTRLTVT.

The V call is TRBV7-9, the J call TRBJ2-7, with D tentatively TRBD2 (5 bases). The ends were cut back, 5 bases at V and 4 bases at J, with 21 bases in the middle. Per germline, CDR1 SEHNR and CDR2 FQNEAQ (reference sequence). CDR3 length equals 16 residues. CDR3 region: CASSTTGLIATYEQYF. The CDR3 DNA is TGTGCCAGCAGCACCACCGGGCTGATAGCGACGTACGAGCAGTACTTC.

The chain recombines TRBV29-1 with TRBJ2-2, with 9 positions matching TRBD1. The J segment lost 5 bases and the V segment lost 6 bases, leaving 10 bases of the junction unmatched. CDR1 is SQVTM, CDR2 ANQGSEA, per germline. The CDR3 extends over 15 amino acids. CDR3: CSVTHGTGKTGELFF. The DNA of the CDR3 is TGCAGCGTCACCCATGGGACAGGGAAGACCGGGGAGCTGTTTTTT.

V gene TRBV6-5 combines with J gene TRBJ1-4; 9 bases match TRBD1. Trimming removed 6 bases from V and 4 bases from J; junction bases left unmatched: 6. CDR1 and CDR2 (germline): MNHEY, SVGAGI. The CDR3 sequence is 15 residues long. This CDR3 reads CASRDTGGYNEKLFF. In nucleotides, the CDR3 is TGTGCCAGCAGAGACACAGGGGGCTATAATGAAAAACTGTTTTTT.

The genes are TRBV6-5 and TRBJ2-2; D call uncertain. There are 15 residues in the CDR3. CDR1 and CDR2 from the germline V gene are MNHEY and SVGAGI. Trimming pared 0 bases from V and 1 base from J, leaving 6 bases between. For the CDR3, the DNA is TGTGCCAGCAGTTACTCGAGAGGGAACACCGGGGAGCTGTTTTTT. It translates to CASSYSRGNTGELFF.

J is TRBJ1-6 and V is TRBV5-8; D is unresolved. Germline-derived CDR1 and CDR2 are SGHTS and YDEGEE. This CDR3 region has 14 residues. Between the trimmed V and J ends, which lost 1 base and 7 bases, there was a span of 9 bases. CDR3 sequence reads: CASSLTGGNSPLHF. As DNA, the CDR3 is TGTGCCAGCAGCTTGACCGGAGGGAATTCACCCCTCCACTTT.